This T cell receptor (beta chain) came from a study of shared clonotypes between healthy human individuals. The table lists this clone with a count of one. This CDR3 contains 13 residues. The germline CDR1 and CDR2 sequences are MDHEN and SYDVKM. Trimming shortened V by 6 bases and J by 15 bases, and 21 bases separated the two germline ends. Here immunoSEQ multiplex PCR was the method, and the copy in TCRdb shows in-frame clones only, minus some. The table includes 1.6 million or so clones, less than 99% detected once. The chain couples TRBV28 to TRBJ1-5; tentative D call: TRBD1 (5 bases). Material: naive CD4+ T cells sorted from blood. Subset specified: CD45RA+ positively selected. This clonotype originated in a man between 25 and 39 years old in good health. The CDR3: CASSGLQGRRLHF. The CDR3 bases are TGTGCCAGCAGCGGTCTCCAGGGCCGGCGTCTGCATTTT.